This T cell receptor beta chain came from a study of blood T cell repertoires in COVID-19. Study overall: Sample material is recorded as cDNA or gDNA derived from T cells, B-cell-depleted T cells, or PBMCs.

Germline loops: CDR1 SEHNR, CDR2 FQNEAQ (reference sequence). This CDR3 spans 15 amino acids. The V end lost 5 bases, the J end lost 5 bases, and 16 bases lay between the germline ends. How the authors handled the data: Researchers report that nucleated cell counts were estimated from reference gene primer amplification. Produced via immunoSEQ multiplex PCR; TCRdb's table is partial and in-frame only. Clone size and the V and J calls come from that table; the DNA yielded D and trimming. The sample shows approximately 94,000 clones, around nine tenths of them seen only once. The rearrangement links TRBV7-9 to TRBJ2-1; D gene unclear. The sequence derives from a woman older than 75 with active COVID-19. The sample was peripheral blood. The CDR3 reads CASSPQRLFHNEQFF. The CDR3, as DNA: TGTGCCAGCAGCCCGCAGCGATTATTCCACAATGAGCAGTTCTTC. The full variable domain, with the rest looked up from reference TRBV7-9 and TRBJ2-1, is DTGVSQNPRHKITKRGQNVTFRCDPISEHNRLYWYRQTLGQGPEFLTYFQNEAQLEKSRLLSDRFSAERPKGSFSTLEIQRTEQGDSAMYLCASSPQRLFHNEQFFGPGTRLTVL.